Listed here are 25 T cell receptor beta chains from one sample, sequenced in a study of CD8+ T cells in alopecia areata. The treatment denotes: oral pan-JAK inhibitor, 5-10 mg twice daily. Following extraction, RNA underwent reverse transcription to cDNA, which served as the sequencing template. Data came from immunoSEQ multiplex PCR; TCRdb stores just in-frame clones and leaves some out. The sample gives about 200,000 clones, less than 45% of which show up once; around 0.48% is in the top ten. The specimen was CD4+ T cells sorted from blood, collected at week 34, from a patient treated with tofacitinib. The source is a human donor with alopecia areata.

This clone was picked up many times. The chain is built from TRBV5-1 and TRBJ2-7; possible D gene TRBD1, 6 bases. The CDR3 has 15 amino acids. The V end was cut by 4 bases, the J end by 4 bases, with 18 bases between. Looked up from germline, CDR1 is SGHRS and CDR2 is YFSETQ. The CDR3 reads CASSLEGGGIYEQYF. In nucleotides, the CDR3 is TGCGCCAGCAGCCTCGAAGGGGGTGGTATTTACGAGCAGTACTTC.

This clone was observed a few times. The V gene is TRBV9, the J gene TRBJ1-2, with TRBD1 matching over 7 bases. This CDR3 contains 14 residues. V was clipped by 0 bases and J by 3 bases; unmatched bases: 2. Germline CDR1 and CDR2: SGDLS and YYNGEE. The CDR3 DNA follows: TGTGCCAGCAGCGTAGCGGGACAGCACTATGGCTACACCTTC. This encodes CASSVAGQHYGYTF.

This clone was detected a few times. This chain uses TRBV7-2 with TRBJ2-3; TRBD1 matches 7 bases. Germline assignment: CDR1 SGHTA and CDR2 FQGNSA. Trimming took 5 bases from V and 4 from J; bases not matched to a gene: 3. The CDR3 length is 13 residues. DNA for the CDR3: TGTGCCAGCAGCAGAGGGGGCGCAGATACGCAGTATTTT. Translating gives CASSRGGADTQYF.

The chain is built from TRBV25-1 and TRBJ1-2, with 9 bases matching TRBD1. With 5 bases clipped from V and 2 bases from J, the junction kept 6 bases outside the gene matches. The CDR3 runs to 15 residues. The germline gives CDR1 MGHDK, CDR2 SYGVNS. As DNA, the CDR3 is TGTGCCAGCAGTCTCCCCGGGACAGGGAACTATGGCTACACCTTC. It codes for CASSLPGTGNYGYTF.

The rearrangement links TRBV5-1 to TRBJ1-2; D gene uncertain. This CDR3 has 14 amino acids. The ends were cut back, 4 bases at V and 5 bases at J, with 15 bases in the middle. Germline V gene sequence: CDR1 SGHRS, CDR2 YFSETQ. In DNA form, the CDR3 reads TGCGCCAGCAGCCCGGACTTGAAGAATTATGGCTACACCTTC. Translated: CASSPDLKNYGYTF.

This clone appeared a few times. The chain combines TRBV7-9 with TRBJ2-1; the D gene is possibly TRBD2 (5 bases). The CDR3 length is 15 residues. CDR1 SEHNR and CDR2 FQNEAQ come from the germline V gene (reference sequence). V shed 8 bases and J shed 8 bases, with 22 bases lying between them. The CDR3 bases are TGTGCCAGCGGCCTCAGGAGGAGAACCGGGGATGAGCAGTTCTTC. It translates to CASGLRRRTGDEQFF.

The genes are TRBV11-2 and TRBJ2-7; TRBD1 agrees at 9 bases. This CDR3 region has 15 residues. Germline V gives CDR1 SGHAT, CDR2 FQNNGV. J was trimmed by 3 bases and V by 3 bases; bases with no gene match: 6. Here the CDR3 reads CASSLDQDRGYEQYF. The DNA for the CDR3 is TGTGCCAGCAGCTTGGACCAGGACAGGGGCTACGAGCAGTACTTC. The entire variable domain, with the rest obtained from reference TRBV11-2 and TRBJ2-7, is as follows: EAGVAQSPRYKIIEKRQSVAFWCNPISGHATLYWYQQILGQGPKLLIQFQNNGVVDDSQLPKDRFSAERLKGVDSTLKIQPAKLEDSAVYLCASSLDQDRGYEQYFGPGTRLTVT.

This clone appeared many times. CDR3 residues: CASSPSGPPGNSPLHF. The CDR3 bases are TGTGCCAGCAGCCCAAGCGGGCCACCTGGGAATTCACCCCTCCACTTT. V gene TRBV7-2 combines with J gene TRBJ1-6; D is uncertain. Germline values: CDR1 SGHTA, CDR2 FQGNSA. CDR3 length: 16 residues. Trimming took off 5 bases at V and 7 bases at J, with 18 bases between the two ends.

The table lists this clone with a few counts. Distinct nucleotide sequences in the sample also encode this CDR3. The V gene is TRBV28, the J gene TRBJ2-2; D uncertain. The CDR3 runs 12 residues. The ends were cut back, 6 bases at V and 1 base at J, with 3 bases in the middle. The germline V gene has CDR1 MDHEN and CDR2 SYDVKM. CDR3 nucleotide sequence: TGTGCCAGCAGCCTGAACACCGGGGAGCTGTTTTTT. This codes for CASSLNTGELFF. The entire variable domain, with the rest obtained from reference TRBV28 and TRBJ2-2, is as follows: DVKVTQSSRYLVKRTGEKVFLECVQDMDHENMFWYRQDPGLGLRLIYFSYDVKMKEKGDIPEGYSVSREKKERFSLILESASTNQTSMYLCASSLNTGELFFGEGSRLTVL.

The J gene is TRBJ2-2, the V gene TRBV25-1, with D perhaps matching TRBD1 (6 bases). With 4 bases removed from V and 0 bases from J, the gap between germline ends came to 9 bases. CDR1 MGHDK and CDR2 SYGVNS come from the germline V gene. The CDR3 runs 15 residues. CDR3 coding DNA: TGTGCCAGCAGTGGGACAGTATCGAACACCGGGGAGCTGTTTTTT. Its protein product is CASSGTVSNTGELFF. Supplemented by reference TRBV25-1 and TRBJ2-2, the full variable domain reads EADIYQTPRYLVIGTGKKITLECSQTMGHDKMYWYQQDPGMELHLIHYSYGVNSTEKGDLSSESTVSRIRTEHFPLTLESARPSHTSQYLCASSGTVSNTGELFFGEGSRLTVL.

The V and J genes are TRBV29-1 and TRBJ2-1; possible D gene TRBD2, 6 bases. V was shortened by 3 bases and J by 8 bases, with 11 bases between the two germline ends. CDR1 and CDR2 (germline): SQVTM, ANQGSEA. The CDR3 spans 12 residues. CDR3 DNA: TGCAGCGTTGATAAGGGACTCGATGAGCAGTTCTTC. Its translation is CSVDKGLDEQFF.

Only a few counts were recorded for this clone. In DNA, the CDR3 is TGTGCCAGCAGCTTGGGACTGGCTAACTCCTACGAGCAGTACTTC. Translating gives CASSLGLANSYEQYF. The chain combines TRBV7-3 with TRBJ2-7; possible D gene TRBD2, 6 bases. The CDR3 runs to 15 residues. Deletions cut 3 bases from V and 0 bases from J, with 12 bases between. Germline V CDR1 and CDR2: SGHTA, FQGTGA.

The J gene is TRBJ2-3, the V gene TRBV6-1; the D is unclear. V shed 3 bases and J shed 1 base, with 5 bases lying between them. CDR1 and CDR2 (germline): MNHNS, SASEGT. This CDR3 is 13 amino acids long. CDR3 protein: CASSDPGTDTQYF. The CDR3 DNA follows: TGTGCCAGCAGTGACCCCGGCACAGATACGCAGTATTTT.

This sequence joins TRBV5-6 and TRBJ1-1; weak D call: TRBD1 (5 bases). CDR1 and CDR2 from the germline V gene are SGHDT and YYEEEE. Trimming left V 9 bases short and J 0 bases short, with 12 bases between. CDR3 length: 13 amino acids. This chain's CDR3 is CAITRGVNTEAFF. For the CDR3, the DNA is TGTGCCATCACACGAGGGGTGAACACTGAAGCTTTCTTT.

Details on this clone: One end of the junction does not line up with germline, which may come from a read error. The chain combines TRBV7-7 with TRBJ2-5; no clear D. The CDR3 is 14 amino acids. Germline V CDR1 and CDR2: SSHAT, FNYEAQ (reference sequence). CDR3 nucleotide sequence: TGTGCTAGCAGCTTAGGGATCAATGGGGAGACCCAGTACTTC. Encoded protein: CASSLGINGETQYF.

This clone was seen a few times. This chain joins TRBV5-4 and TRBJ2-7, with unresolved D. The ends were cut back, 3 bases at V and 2 bases at J, with 9 bases in the middle. CDR3 length: 13 amino acids. CDR1 is SGHNT and CDR2 is YYREEE in the germline V gene (reference sequence). For the CDR3, the DNA is TGTGCCAGCAGCTACCCACTAACCTACGAGCAGTACTTC. Protein sequence: CASSYPLTYEQYF.

The chain recombines TRBV5-1 with TRBJ2-2, with D perhaps TRBD1 (6 bases). CDR1 SGHRS and CDR2 YFSETQ come from the germline V gene. Trimming pared 3 bases from V and 15 bases from J, leaving 15 bases between. This CDR3 contains 12 residues. In nucleotides, the CDR3 is TGCGCCAGCAGCTACGAGATGCAGGGGTTGTTTTTT. Its translation: CASSYEMQGLFF.

This clone was found a few times. The chain links TRBV29-1 to TRBJ2-6; 9 bases are shared with TRBD1. V was clipped by 4 bases and J by 1 base; unmatched bases: 8. Germline V gene data show CDR1 as SQVTM and CDR2 as ANQGSEA. CDR3 size: 17 residues. The CDR3 is CSVVLGTGYSGANVLTF. For the CDR3, the DNA is TGCAGCGTTGTCTTGGGGACAGGGTATTCTGGGGCCAACGTCCTGACTTTC.

The chain employs TRBV6-5 and TRBJ2-1; 8 nucleotides align to TRBD2. With V trimmed by 6 bases and J by 9 bases, 10 bases remained unmatched. This CDR3 has 14 residues. CDR1 and CDR2 (germline): MNHEY, SVGAGI. CDR3 bases: TGTGCCAGCAGGAAGGGCGGGAGGTTGGGTGAGCAGTTCTTC. Translation gives CASRKGGRLGEQFF.

This chain uses TRBV15 with TRBJ1-1, with D maybe TRBD1 (6 bases). This CDR3 spans 12 amino acids. Trimming took off 5 bases at V and 7 bases at J, with 11 bases between the two ends. Per germline, CDR1 LNHNV and CDR2 YYDKDF (reference sequence). The CDR3 DNA is TGTGCCACCAGCTCGGGGGGCGGTGAAGCTTTCTTT. Translation gives CATSSGGGEAFF.

In this sample, this clone turned up a few times. The V gene is TRBV29-1, the J gene TRBJ2-5; D unclear. V lost 2 bases and J 4 bases, leaving 8 bases between the germline ends. Germline V gene data show CDR1 as SQVTM and CDR2 as ANQGSEA. CDR3 length equals 12 residues. The DNA for the CDR3 is TGCAGCGTTGAAACTACGGGAGAGACCCAGTACTTC. This codes for CSVETTGETQYF.

This sequence joins TRBV9 and TRBJ2-3; D uncertain. The CDR3 is 12 residues long. Germline V CDR1 and CDR2: SGDLS, YYNGEE. V was trimmed by 7 bases and J by 5 bases, leaving 11 bases between them. The CDR3 loop reads CASGKVGDTQYF. The CDR3 nucleotides are TGTGCCAGCGGGAAGGTGGGAGATACGCAGTATTTT.

This chain uses TRBV10-3 with TRBJ1-2; no firm D call. From germline, CDR1 is ENHRY and CDR2 SYGVKD. This CDR3 has 11 residues. Trimming shortened V by 0 bases and J by 11 bases, and 7 bases separated the two germline ends. The CDR3 loop is CAISESFMYTF. In DNA, the CDR3 is TGTGCCATCAGTGAGTCTTTCATGTACACCTTC.

There are many counts of this clone. The rearrangement joins TRBV7-6 to TRBJ1-6; D perhaps matches TRBD1 (6 bases). V was pared by 5 bases and J by 9 bases, with 11 bases between. CDR1 and CDR2 (germline): SGHVS, FNYEAQ. The CDR3 contains 13 residues. Here the CDR3 reads CASSPKQGSPLHF. CDR3 nucleotide sequence: TGTGCCAGCAGCCCCAAACAGGGTTCACCCCTCCACTTT. Combining the CDR3 with reference TRBV7-6 and TRBJ1-6 gives the whole variable domain GAGVSQSPRYKVTKRGQDVALRCDPISGHVSLYWYRQALGQGPEFLTYFNYEAQQDKSGLPNDRFSAERPEGSISTLTIQRTEQRDSAMYRCASSPKQGSPLHFGNGTRLTVT.

CDR3 residues: CASSPESGNQPQHF. CDR3 bases: TGTGCCAGCAGTCCAGAGTCGGGCAATCAGCCCCAGCATTTT. V and J are TRBV2 and TRBJ1-5; no clear D gene. Per the germline V gene, CDR1 is SNHLY and CDR2 is FYNNEI. V was pared by 5 bases and J by 2 bases, with 10 bases between. The CDR3 sequence is 14 residues long.